Shown below are 12 T cell receptor beta chains from a single sample sequenced in a study of blood T cell repertoires in COVID-19. Measured with immunoSEQ multiplex PCR; TCRdb has only the in-frame clones, and not every one. Among roughly 38,000 clones listed, approximately 80% were seen once. Sample: peripheral blood. The receptors stem from a human donor in a cohort sampled during active COVID-19.

V and J are TRBV28 and TRBJ1-2, with D hard to call. Germline CDR1 is MDHEN and CDR2 is SYDVKM. V dropped 6 bases and J dropped 2 bases, with 4 bases sitting between them. The CDR3 has 11 residues. The CDR3 DNA reads as TGTGCCAGCAGGAGGAACTATGGCTACACCTTC. This codes for CASRRNYGYTF.

The genes are TRBV6-1 and TRBJ2-7; D call uncertain. Deletions cut 2 bases from V and 3 bases from J, with 8 bases between. Germline V gene sequence: CDR1 MNHNS, CDR2 SASEGT. The CDR3 runs to 13 residues. The CDR3 region is CASSENGYYEQYF. In nucleotides, the CDR3 is TGTGCCAGCAGTGAAAACGGGTACTACGAGCAGTACTTC.

The chain employs TRBV25-1 and TRBJ2-1, with TRBD1 matching 10 bases. This CDR3 contains 16 residues. Trimming at V came to 3 bases and at J to 6 bases, leaving 8 bases not matched to a gene. The germline V gene encodes CDR1 MGHDK and CDR2 SYGVNS. The DNA of the CDR3 is TGTGCCAGCAGTGACCAGGGACAGGGGTACGGCAATGAGCAGTTCTTC. This sequence encodes CASSDQGQGYGNEQFF.

The V call is TRBV5-1, the J call TRBJ1-5; 8 nucleotides align to TRBD1. The CDR3 is made up of 14 amino acids. Germline V gene sequence: CDR1 SGHRS, CDR2 YFSETQ. V lost 2 bases, J lost 4 bases, and 2 bases stayed unmatched. As DNA, the CDR3 is TGCGCCAGCAGCTTAGGGACAGGTAATCAGCCCCAGCATTTT. Its protein is CASSLGTGNQPQHF. The variable domain in full, with the rest retrieved from reference TRBV5-1 and TRBJ1-5, is KAGVTQTPRYLIKTRGQQVTLSCSPISGHRSVSWYQQTPGQGLQFLFEYFSETQRNKGNFPGRFSGRQFSNSRSEMNVSTLELGDSALYLCASSLGTGNQPQHFGDGTRLSIL.

Judged by abundance, this clone is medium-sized. The junction departs from the called germline gene at one end, perhaps through a read error. This specimen includes other DNA sequences encoding the same CDR3. This chain joins TRBV6-1 and TRBJ1-3; D possibly corresponds to TRBD1 (6 bases). The CDR3 is 15 residues long. Germline CDR1 reads MNHNS; CDR2 reads SASEGT. The CDR3 DNA sequence: TGTGCCAGCAGCGAAGACAGGAACTCTGGAAACACCATATATTTT. Encoded protein: CASSEDRNSGNTIYF.

The chain employs TRBV6-4 and TRBJ1-2; the match to TRBD1 covers 9 bases. CDR1 and CDR2 (germline): MRHNA, SNTAGT. V lost 0 bases, J lost 4 bases, and 6 bases stayed unmatched. The CDR3 runs to 16 residues. The CDR3 coding sequence is TGTGCCAGCAGTGACTCTGGGGACAGGGCCTTCTATGGCTACACCTTC. Translated, it gives CASSDSGDRAFYGYTF.

This chain links TRBV18 with TRBJ2-1; TRBD2 agrees at 10 bases. CDR1 and CDR2 from the germline V gene are KGHSH and LQKENI. The CDR3 consists of 15 residues. J was trimmed by 6 bases and V by 5 bases; bases with no gene match: 7. CDR3 region: CASSRPGLASNEQFF. The CDR3 bases are TGTGCCAGCTCAAGGCCGGGACTAGCGTCCAATGAGCAGTTCTTC.

The rearrangement joins TRBV15 to TRBJ1-1; D call uncertain. Looked up from germline, CDR1 is LNHNV and CDR2 is YYDKDF (reference sequence). The ends were cut back, 0 bases at V and 0 bases at J, with 14 bases in the middle. CDR3 length equals 17 residues. The DNA of the CDR3 is TGTGCCACCAGCAGAGATCCCCGGGGATTTATGAACACTGAAGCTTTCTTT. It specifies CATSRDPRGFMNTEAFF.

V gene TRBV24-1 combines with J gene TRBJ2-3; no reliable D call. Trimming removed 2 bases from V and 0 bases from J, with 11 bases in between. Germline CDR1 reads KGHDR; CDR2 reads SFDVKD. The CDR3 extends over 16 amino acids. In DNA form, the CDR3 reads TGTGCCACCAGTGATTCACAGCACGCTAGCACAGATACGCAGTATTTT. It specifies CATSDSQHASTDTQYF.

J is TRBJ1-6 and V is TRBV6-2 or TRBV6-3; possible D gene TRBD1, 5 bases. Trimming removed 3 bases at V and 7 bases at J, with 13 bases between. CDR3 length: 15 residues. Germline lookup yields CDR1 MNHEY and CDR2 SVGEGT. The CDR3 sequence: CASSYYRQTNSPLHF. CDR3 sequence (DNA): TGTGCCAGCAGTTATTATCGACAGACCAATTCACCCCTCCACTTT.

The chain has TRBV15 and TRBJ1-2; maybe TRBD1 (6 bases). Trimming took 8 bases from V and 4 from J, leaving 17 bases between them. This CDR3 region has 14 residues. Germline V CDR1 and CDR2: LNHNV, YYDKDF (reference sequence). As DNA, the CDR3 is TGTGCCACCGGCCGCGAGGGGGGGTCCTATGGCTACACCTTC. It is translated as CATGREGGSYGYTF.

This chain links TRBV6-6 with TRBJ2-7, with 8 bases identical to TRBD2. Germline V gene sequence: CDR1 MNHNY, CDR2 SVGAGI (reference sequence). The CDR3 has 15 residues. The ends lost 5 bases at V and 4 bases at J; junction bases unmatched: 10. The CDR3 DNA is TGTGCCAGCAGTACCCGGGAGGCGGGGGGTTACGAGCAGTACTTC. It is translated as CASSTREAGGYEQYF.